This TCR beta chain was captured by sequencing in a study of blood T cell repertoires in COVID-19. Study in general: Samples of COVID-19 (acute and convalescent) were obtained from the United States, Italy and Spain. Sample material is recorded as cDNA or gDNA derived from T cells, B-cell-depleted T cells, or PBMCs.

In the original workflow: Reference gene primer amplification yielded estimated nucleated cell counts. Generated by immunoSEQ multiplex PCR, the TCRdb table keeps only in-frame clones and is missing some. That table supplies the V and J calls and clone size; D and trimming were determined from the DNA. The table records around 140,000 clones, 86% of them present only once. The sequencing sample was made of peripheral blood. The clonotype originates from a woman aged 55 to 70 with acute or convalescent COVID-19.

Here the CDR3 DNA reads TGCGCCAGCAGCCCCCGGGTTAGCGGAAACACCGGGGAGCTGTTTTTT. Its protein is CASSPRVSGNTGELFF. The chain combines TRBV4-1 with TRBJ2-2; a weak D match, TRBD2 (6 bases). The ends were cut back, 4 bases at V and 2 bases at J, with 14 bases in the middle. Germline CDR1 MGHRA, CDR2 YSYEKL. The CDR3 length is 16 residues.